This T cell receptor (beta chain) is from a study of blood T cell repertoires in COVID-19. Study in general: Italy, Spain and the United States were the sources of the convalescent and acute COVID-19 samples. PBMCs, B-cell-depleted T cells, or T cells were the source of the cDNA or gDNA that made up the material.

Germline assignment: CDR1 MDHEN and CDR2 SYDVKM. The CDR3 runs 17 residues. J gave up 5 bases and V 7 bases, and 19 bases lay outside the gene matches. Original handling: Scientists estimated how many nucleated cells there were by amplifying reference gene primers. Only in-frame clones appear in the TCRdb table, and some are missing; sequencing was by immunoSEQ multiplex PCR. V and J calls and clone size are those listed in that table; D and trimming were worked out from the DNA. The sample holds 87,000 or so clones, about 89% seen once. The source of this sequence is a human donor with acute or convalescent COVID-19. The donor label of this sample is uncertain. The V gene is TRBV28, the J gene TRBJ1-1; 7 bases are shared with TRBD1. Material for sequencing was peripheral blood. The CDR3 region is CASTSQRGNRGGTEAFF. Written as DNA, the CDR3 is TGTGCCAGCACCTCGCAAAGGGGAAACAGGGGAGGAACTGAAGCTTTCTTT.